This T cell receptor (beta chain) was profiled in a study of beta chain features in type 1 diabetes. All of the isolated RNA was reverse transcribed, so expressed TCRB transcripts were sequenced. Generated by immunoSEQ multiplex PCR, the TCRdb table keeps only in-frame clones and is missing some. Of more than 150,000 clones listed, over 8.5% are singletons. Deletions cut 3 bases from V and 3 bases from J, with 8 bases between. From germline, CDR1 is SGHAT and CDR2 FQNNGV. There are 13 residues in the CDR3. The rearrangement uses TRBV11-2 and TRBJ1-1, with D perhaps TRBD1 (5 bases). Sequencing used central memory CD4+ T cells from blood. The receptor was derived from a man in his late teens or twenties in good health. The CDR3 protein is CASSFRADTEAFF. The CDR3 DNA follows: TGTGCCAGCAGCTTCAGGGCTGACACTGAAGCTTTCTTT.